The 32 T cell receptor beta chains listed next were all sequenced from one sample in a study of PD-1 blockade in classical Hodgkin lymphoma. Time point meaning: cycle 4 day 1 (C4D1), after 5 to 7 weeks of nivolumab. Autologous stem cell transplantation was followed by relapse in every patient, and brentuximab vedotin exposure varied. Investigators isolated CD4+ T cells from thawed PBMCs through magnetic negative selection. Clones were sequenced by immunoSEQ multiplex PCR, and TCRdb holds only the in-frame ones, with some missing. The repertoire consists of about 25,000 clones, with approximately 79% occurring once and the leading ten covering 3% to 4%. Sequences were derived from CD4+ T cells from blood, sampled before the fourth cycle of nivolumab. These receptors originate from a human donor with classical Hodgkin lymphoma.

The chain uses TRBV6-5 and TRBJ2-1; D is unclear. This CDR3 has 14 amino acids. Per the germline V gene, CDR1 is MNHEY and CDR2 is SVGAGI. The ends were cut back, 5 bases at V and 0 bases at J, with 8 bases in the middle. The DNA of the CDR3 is TGTGCCAGCAGTAAAATGAGCTCCTACAATGAGCAGTTCTTC. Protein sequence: CASSKMSSYNEQFF.

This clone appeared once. CDR3 amino acids: CASSISSASYEQYF. The CDR3 DNA reads TGTGCCAGTAGTATTTCTTCAGCTTCCTACGAGCAGTACTTC. This chain uses TRBV19 with TRBJ2-7; D uncertain. The CDR3 is made up of 14 amino acids. Germline V lookup: CDR1 LNHDA, CDR2 SQIVND (reference sequence). V gave up 3 bases and J gave up 1 base, with 10 bases separating them.

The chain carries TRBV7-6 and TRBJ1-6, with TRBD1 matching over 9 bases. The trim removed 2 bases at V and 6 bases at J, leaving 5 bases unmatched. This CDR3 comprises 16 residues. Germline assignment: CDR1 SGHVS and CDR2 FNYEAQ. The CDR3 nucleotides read TGTGCCAGCAGCTTATCACCGGGACAGGGTAATTCACCCCTCCACTTT. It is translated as CASSLSPGQGNSPLHF.

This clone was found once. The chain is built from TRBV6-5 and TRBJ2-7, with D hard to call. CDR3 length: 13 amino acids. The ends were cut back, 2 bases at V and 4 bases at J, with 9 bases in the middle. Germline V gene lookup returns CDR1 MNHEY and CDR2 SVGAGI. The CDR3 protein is CASSYGYTYEQYF. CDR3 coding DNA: TGTGCCAGCAGTTACGGCTATACATACGAGCAGTACTTC.

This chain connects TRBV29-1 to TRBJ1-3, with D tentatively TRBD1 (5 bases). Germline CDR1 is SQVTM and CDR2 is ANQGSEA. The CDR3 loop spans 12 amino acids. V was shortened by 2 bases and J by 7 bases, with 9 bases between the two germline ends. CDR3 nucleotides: TGCAGCGTTGAAAGCAGGGTCAACACCATATATTTT. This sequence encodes CSVESRVNTIYF. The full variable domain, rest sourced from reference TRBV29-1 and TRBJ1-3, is SAVISQKPSRDICQRGTSLTIQCQVDSQVTMMFWYRQQPGQSLTLIATANQGSEATYESGFVIDKFPISRPNLTFSTLTVSNMSPEDSSIYLCSVESRVNTIYFGEGSWLTVV.

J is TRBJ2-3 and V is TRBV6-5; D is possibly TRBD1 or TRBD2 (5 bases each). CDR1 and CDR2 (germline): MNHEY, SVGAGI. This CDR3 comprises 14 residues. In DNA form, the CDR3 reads TGTGCAACCTCCGGGACCCTCAGCACAGATACGCAGTATTTT. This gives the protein CATSGTLSTDTQYF.

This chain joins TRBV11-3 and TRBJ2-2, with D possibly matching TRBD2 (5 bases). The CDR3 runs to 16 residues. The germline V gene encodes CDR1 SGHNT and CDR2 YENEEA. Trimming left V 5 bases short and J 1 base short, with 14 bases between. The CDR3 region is CASSPSPSLNTGELFF. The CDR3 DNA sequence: TGTGCCAGCAGCCCAAGCCCTAGCCTGAACACCGGGGAGCTGTTTTTT.

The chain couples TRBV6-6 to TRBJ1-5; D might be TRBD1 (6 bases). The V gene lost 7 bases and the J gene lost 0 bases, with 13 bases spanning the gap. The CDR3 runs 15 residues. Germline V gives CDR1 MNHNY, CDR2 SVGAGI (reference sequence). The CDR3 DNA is TGTGCCAGCATCCGGACAGCTCATAGCAATCAGCCCCAGCATTTT. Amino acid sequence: CASIRTAHSNQPQHF.

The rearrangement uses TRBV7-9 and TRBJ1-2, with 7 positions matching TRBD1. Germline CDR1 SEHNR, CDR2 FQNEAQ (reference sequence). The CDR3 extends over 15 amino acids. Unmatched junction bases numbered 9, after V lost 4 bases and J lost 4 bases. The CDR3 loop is CASSSMAGGGYGYTF. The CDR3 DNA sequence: TGTGCCAGCAGCTCGATGGCAGGGGGTGGCTATGGCTACACCTTC.

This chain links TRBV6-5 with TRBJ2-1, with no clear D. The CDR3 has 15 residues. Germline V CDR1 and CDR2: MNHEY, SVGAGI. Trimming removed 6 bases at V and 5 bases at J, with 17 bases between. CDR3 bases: TGTGCCAGCAGCCGAAGCTGGTTCACTAACAATGAGCAGTTCTTC. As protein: CASSRSWFTNNEQFF.

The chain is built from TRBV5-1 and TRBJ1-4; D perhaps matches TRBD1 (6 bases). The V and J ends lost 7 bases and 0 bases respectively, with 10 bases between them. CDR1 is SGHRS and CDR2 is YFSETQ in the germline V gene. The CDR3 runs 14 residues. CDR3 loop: CASGEGATNEKLFF. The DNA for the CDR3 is TGCGCCAGCGGGGAGGGGGCAACTAATGAAAAACTGTTTTTT.

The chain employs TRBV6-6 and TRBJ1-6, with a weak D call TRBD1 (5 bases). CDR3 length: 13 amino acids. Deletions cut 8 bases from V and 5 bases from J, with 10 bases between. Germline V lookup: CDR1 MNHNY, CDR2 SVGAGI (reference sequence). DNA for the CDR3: TGTGCCAGCGGGGGAGGAGATAATTCACCCCTCCACTTT. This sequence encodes CASGGGDNSPLHF.

The CDR3 loop is CASRTGLMDYEQYF. In DNA form, the CDR3 reads TGTGCCAGCAGGACCGGACTCATGGACTACGAGCAGTACTTC. This sequence joins TRBV6-5 and TRBJ2-5, with D perhaps TRBD2 (5 bases). Gene TRBJ2-7 matches the end of the DNA better, so the J call may be wrong. Germline V gene data show CDR1 as MNHEY and CDR2 as SVGAGI. The CDR3 extends over 14 amino acids.

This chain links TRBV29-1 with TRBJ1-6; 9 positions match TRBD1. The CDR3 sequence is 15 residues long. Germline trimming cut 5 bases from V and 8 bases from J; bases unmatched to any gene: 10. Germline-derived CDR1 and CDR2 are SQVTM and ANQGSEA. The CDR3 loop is CSVRGTGPSDSPLHF. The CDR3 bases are TGCAGCGTTAGAGGGACAGGGCCCTCGGATTCACCCCTCCACTTT.

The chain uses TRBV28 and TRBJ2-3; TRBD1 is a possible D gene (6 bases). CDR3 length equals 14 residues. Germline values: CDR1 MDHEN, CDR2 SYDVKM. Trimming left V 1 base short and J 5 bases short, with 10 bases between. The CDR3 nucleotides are TGTGCCAGCAGTTTATTAGGGGGTGTAGATACGCAGTATTTT. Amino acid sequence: CASSLLGGVDTQYF.

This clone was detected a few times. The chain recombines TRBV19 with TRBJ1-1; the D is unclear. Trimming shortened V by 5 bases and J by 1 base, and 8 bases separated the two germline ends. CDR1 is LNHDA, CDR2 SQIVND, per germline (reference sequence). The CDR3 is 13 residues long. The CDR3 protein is CASSVQGNTEAFF. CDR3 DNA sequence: TGTGCCAGTAGTGTGCAAGGGAACACTGAAGCTTTCTTT.

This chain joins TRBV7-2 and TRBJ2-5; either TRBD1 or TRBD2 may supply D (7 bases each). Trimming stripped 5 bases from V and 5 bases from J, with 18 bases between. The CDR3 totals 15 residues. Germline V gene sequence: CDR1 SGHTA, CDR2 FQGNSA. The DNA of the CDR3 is TGTGCCAGCAGCGCCCAGGGGGGGGTTTGGGAGACCCAGTACTTC. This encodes CASSAQGGVWETQYF.

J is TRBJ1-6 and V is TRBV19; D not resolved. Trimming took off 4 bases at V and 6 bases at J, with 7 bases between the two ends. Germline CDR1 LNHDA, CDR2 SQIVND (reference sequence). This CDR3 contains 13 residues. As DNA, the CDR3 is TGTGCCAGTAGTAACAAGGTTAATTCACCCCTCCACTTT. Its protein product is CASSNKVNSPLHF.

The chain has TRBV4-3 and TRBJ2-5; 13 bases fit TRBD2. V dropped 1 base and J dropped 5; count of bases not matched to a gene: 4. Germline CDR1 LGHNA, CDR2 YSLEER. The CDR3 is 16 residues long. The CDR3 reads CASSQGSTSGGETQYF. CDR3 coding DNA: TGCGCCAGCAGCCAAGGATCGACTAGCGGGGGGGAGACCCAGTACTTC.

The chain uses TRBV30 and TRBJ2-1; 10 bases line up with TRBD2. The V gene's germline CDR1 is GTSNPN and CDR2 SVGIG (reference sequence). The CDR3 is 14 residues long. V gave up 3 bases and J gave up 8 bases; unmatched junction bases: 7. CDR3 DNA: TGTGCCTGGAGGATTAGCGGGGGGCCACATGAGCAGTTCTTC. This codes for CAWRISGGPHEQFF.

The CDR3 protein is CASSLRPDGGEQYF. CDR3 nucleotides: TGTGCCAGCAGCCTCAGACCCGACGGTGGCGAGCAGTACTTC. The V gene is TRBV7-6, the J gene TRBJ2-7; D is ambiguous. V shed 5 bases and J shed 6 bases, with 17 bases lying between them. Germline V gene sequence: CDR1 SGHVS, CDR2 FNYEAQ. The CDR3 totals 14 residues.

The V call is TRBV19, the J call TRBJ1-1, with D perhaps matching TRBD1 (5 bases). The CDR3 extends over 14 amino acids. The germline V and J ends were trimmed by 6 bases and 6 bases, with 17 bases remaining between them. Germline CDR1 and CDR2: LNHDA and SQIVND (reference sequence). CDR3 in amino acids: CASRLMDRDAEAFF. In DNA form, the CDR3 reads TGTGCCAGTAGGTTGATGGACCGGGACGCTGAAGCTTTCTTT.

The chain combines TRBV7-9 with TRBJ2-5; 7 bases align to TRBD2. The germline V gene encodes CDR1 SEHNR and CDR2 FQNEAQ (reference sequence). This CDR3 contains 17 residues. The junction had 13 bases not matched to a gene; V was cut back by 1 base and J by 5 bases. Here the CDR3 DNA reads TGTGCCAGCAGCTTAGAGCGGGGCCTAGCGGTGGGGGAGACCCAGTACTTC. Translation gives CASSLERGLAVGETQYF.

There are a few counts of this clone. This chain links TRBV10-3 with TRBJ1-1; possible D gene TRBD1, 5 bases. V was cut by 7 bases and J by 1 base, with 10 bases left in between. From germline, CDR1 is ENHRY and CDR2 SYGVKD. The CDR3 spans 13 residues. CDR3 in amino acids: CAITQQANTEAFF. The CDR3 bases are TGTGCCATCACTCAACAGGCGAACACTGAAGCTTTCTTT.

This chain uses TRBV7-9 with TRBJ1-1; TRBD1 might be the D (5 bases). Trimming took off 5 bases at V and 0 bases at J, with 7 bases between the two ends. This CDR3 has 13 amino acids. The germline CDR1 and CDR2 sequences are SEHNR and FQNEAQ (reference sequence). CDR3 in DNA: TGTGCCAGCAGCGTGACAGTGAACACTGAAGCTTTCTTT. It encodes CASSVTVNTEAFF.

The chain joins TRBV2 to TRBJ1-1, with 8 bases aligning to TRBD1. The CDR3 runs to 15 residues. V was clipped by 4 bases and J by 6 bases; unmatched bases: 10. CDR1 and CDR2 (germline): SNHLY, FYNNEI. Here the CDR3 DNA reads TGTGCCAGCAGTGGTACAGGGGGGGTCTTGGCTGAAGCTTTCTTT. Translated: CASSGTGGVLAEAFF.

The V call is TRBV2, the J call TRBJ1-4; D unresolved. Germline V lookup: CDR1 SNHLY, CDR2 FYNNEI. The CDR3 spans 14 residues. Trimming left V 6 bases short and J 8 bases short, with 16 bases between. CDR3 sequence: CASRASRDLEKLFF. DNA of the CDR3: TGTGCCAGCAGAGCTTCCAGAGACCTGGAAAAACTGTTTTTT.

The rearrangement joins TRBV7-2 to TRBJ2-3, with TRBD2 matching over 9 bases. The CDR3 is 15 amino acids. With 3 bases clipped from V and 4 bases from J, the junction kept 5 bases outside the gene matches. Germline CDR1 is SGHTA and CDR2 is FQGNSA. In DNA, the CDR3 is TGTGCCAGCAGCTTGGGTAGCGGGGGATCAGATACGCAGTATTTT. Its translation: CASSLGSGGSDTQYF. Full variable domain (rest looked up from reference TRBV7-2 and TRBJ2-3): GAGVSQSPSNKVTEKGKDVELRCDPISGHTALYWYRQSLGQGLEFLIYFQGNSAPDKSGLPSDRFSAERTGGSVSTLTIQRTQQEDSAVYLCASSLGSGGSDTQYFGPGTRLTVL.

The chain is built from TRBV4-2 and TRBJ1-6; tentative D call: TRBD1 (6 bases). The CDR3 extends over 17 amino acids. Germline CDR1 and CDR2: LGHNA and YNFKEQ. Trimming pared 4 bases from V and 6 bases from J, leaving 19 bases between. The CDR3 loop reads CASSPWDISVSNSPLHF. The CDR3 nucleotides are TGTGCCAGCAGCCCGTGGGACATCTCAGTCAGTAATTCACCCCTCCACTTT.

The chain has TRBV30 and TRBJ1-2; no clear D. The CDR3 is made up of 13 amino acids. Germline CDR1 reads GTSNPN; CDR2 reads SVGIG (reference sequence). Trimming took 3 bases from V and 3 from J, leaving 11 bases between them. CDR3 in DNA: TGTGCCTGGAGCGGTTCCGGGGACTATGGCTACACCTTC. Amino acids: CAWSGSGDYGYTF. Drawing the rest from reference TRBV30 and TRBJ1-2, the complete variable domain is SQTIHQWPATLVQPVGSPLSLECTVEGTSNPNLYWYRQAAGRGLQLLFYSVGIGQISSEVPQNLSASRPQDRQFILSSKKLLLSDSGFYLCAWSGSGDYGYTFGSGTRLTVV.

In DNA form, the CDR3 reads TGTGCCAGCGGGGTCCCAAACACAGATACGCAGTATTTT. This translates into CASGVPNTDTQYF. The chain uses TRBV28 and TRBJ2-3; no reliable D call. The CDR3 loop spans 13 amino acids. Germline V CDR1 and CDR2: MDHEN, SYDVKM. Trimming cost V 8 bases and J 2 bases, with 11 bases left between them.

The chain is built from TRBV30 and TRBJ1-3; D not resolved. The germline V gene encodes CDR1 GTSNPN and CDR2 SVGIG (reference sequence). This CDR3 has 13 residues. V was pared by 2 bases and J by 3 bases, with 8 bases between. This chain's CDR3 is CAWSIGVGNTIYF. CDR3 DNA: TGTGCCTGGAGTATTGGAGTTGGAAACACCATATATTTT.